These 15 T cell receptor beta chains were sequenced from one sample in a study of blood T cell repertoires in COVID-19. Repertoires were generated with immunoSEQ multiplex PCR, while TCRdb's copy carries only in-frame clones and drops some. The sample records nearly 55,000 clones, about 91% being singletons. Sequencing was carried out using peripheral blood. These receptors came from a woman aged 60-70 years with active or convalescent COVID-19.

V is TRBV24-1 and J is TRBJ2-7; TRBD2 matches at 14 bases. The CDR3 length is 15 residues. Germline V gene data show CDR1 as KGHDR and CDR2 as SFDVKD. Trimming removed 6 bases from V and 6 bases from J; junction bases left unmatched: 6. The CDR3 nucleotides read TGTGCCACCAGTCATACCGGGACTAGCGGGGGCGAGCAGTACTTC. Protein sequence: CATSHTGTSGGEQYF.

This clone was picked up one time. The chain has TRBV28 and TRBJ1-1, with 8 bases identical to TRBD1. Unmatched junction bases numbered 10, after V lost 9 bases and J lost 4 bases. This CDR3 has 14 residues. Germline lookup yields CDR1 MDHEN and CDR2 SYDVKM. The CDR3 is CASNFRGLGTEAFF. The CDR3, as DNA: TGTGCCAGTAATTTCAGGGGGCTGGGCACTGAAGCTTTCTTT. Supplemented by reference TRBV28 and TRBJ1-1, the full variable domain reads DVKVTQSSRYLVKRTGEKVFLECVQDMDHENMFWYRQDPGLGLRLIYFSYDVKMKEKGDIPEGYSVSREKKERFSLILESASTNQTSMYLCASNFRGLGTEAFFGQGTRLTVV.

This chain connects TRBV20-1 to TRBJ2-1; 12 positions agree with TRBD2. CDR3 length: 16 amino acids. The ends lost 3 bases at V and 4 bases at J; junction bases unmatched: 7. Germline CDR1 reads DFQATT; CDR2 reads SNEGSKA (reference sequence). CDR3 residues: CSASSGLAGNYNEQFF. CDR3 bases: TGCAGTGCTAGTTCCGGACTAGCGGGGAATTACAATGAGCAGTTCTTC.

This chain joins TRBV24-1 and TRBJ1-1; a possible D gene is TRBD1 (6 bases). Germline CDR1 and CDR2: KGHDR and SFDVKD. This CDR3 is 15 amino acids long. The ends were cut back, 3 bases at V and 2 bases at J, with 12 bases in the middle. The CDR3 here is CATSDHREKNTEAFF. In DNA form, the CDR3 reads TGTGCCACCAGTGATCACAGGGAAAAAAACACTGAAGCTTTCTTT.

This chain connects TRBV12-3 or TRBV12-4 to TRBJ2-1; D possibly corresponds to TRBD2 (6 bases). The CDR3 has 13 residues. V dropped 6 bases and J dropped 8 bases, with 14 bases sitting between them. CDR3 sequence: CASSQTRGDEQFF. Here the CDR3 DNA reads TGTGCCAGCAGCCAGACTAGAGGGGATGAGCAGTTCTTC.

The chain is built from TRBV6-2 or TRBV6-3 and TRBJ1-6; D is undetermined. The CDR3 runs to 16 residues. CDR1 MNHEY and CDR2 SVGEGT come from the germline V gene. V gave up 4 bases and J gave up 4 bases, with 14 bases separating them. The DNA for the CDR3 is TGTGCCAGCAGTTTCACGGAGTACCAGTATAATTCACCCCTCCACTTT. Residues: CASSFTEYQYNSPLHF.

CDR3: CASSSAGASTDTQYF. The CDR3 DNA follows: TGTGCCAGTAGTTCCGCGGGGGCTAGCACAGATACGCAGTATTTT. This sequence joins TRBV19 and TRBJ2-3, with D perhaps TRBD2 (7 bases). The CDR3 extends over 15 amino acids. The ends were cut back, 5 bases at V and 0 bases at J, with 12 bases in the middle. Germline CDR1 and CDR2: LNHDA and SQIVND (reference sequence).

The chain combines TRBV27 with TRBJ2-1; 10 bases fit TRBD2. The CDR3 runs to 16 residues. V shed 3 bases and J 7 bases; nucleotides not matched to a gene: 9. Germline V gives CDR1 MNHEY, CDR2 SMNVEV (reference sequence). Here the CDR3 DNA reads TGTGCCAGCAGTTTGTGGACTAGCGGAGCCGGGAATGAGCAGTTCTTC. It is translated as CASSLWTSGAGNEQFF.

V gene TRBV10-3 combines with J gene TRBJ1-5; 9 bases map to TRBD1. Looked up from germline, CDR1 is ENHRY and CDR2 is SYGVKD. V was pared by 4 bases and J by 5 bases, with 0 bases of the junction left unmatched. The CDR3 runs to 13 residues. The CDR3 loop reads CAISGDRDQPQHF. Here the CDR3 DNA reads TGTGCCATCAGTGGGGACAGGGATCAGCCCCAGCATTTT.

This chain uses TRBV7-2 with TRBJ2-1, with 10 nucleotides matching TRBD2. The CDR3 covers 14 residues. J was trimmed by 7 bases and V by 4 bases; bases with no gene match: 4. The germline V gene has CDR1 SGHTA and CDR2 FQGNSA. CDR3 nucleotides: TGTGCCAGCAGCTCGGGACTAGCGAGGAATGAGCAGTTCTTC. This translates into CASSSGLARNEQFF.

The chain is built from TRBV5-1 and TRBJ2-3, with D maybe TRBD1 (7 bases). This CDR3 contains 15 residues. The germline CDR1 and CDR2 sequences are SGHRS and YFSETQ. V lost 2 bases to trimming and J lost 4 bases, with 14 bases between them. The CDR3 sequence: CASSFRGAFADTQYF. CDR3 DNA sequence: TGCGCCAGCAGCTTCAGGGGGGCTTTTGCAGATACGCAGTATTTT.

This chain connects TRBV4-1 to TRBJ2-7; 11 nucleotides agree with TRBD1. V shed 2 bases and J 4 bases; nucleotides not matched to a gene: 7. Germline CDR1 is MGHRA and CDR2 is YSYEKL. The CDR3 contains 16 residues. The DNA of the CDR3 is TGCGCCAGCAGCCAACTACAAGGACAGGGGGCTTACGAGCAGTACTTC. Translation: CASSQLQGQGAYEQYF.

This chain uses TRBV12-3 or TRBV12-4 with TRBJ1-1; D remains unclear. The CDR3 extends over 12 amino acids. Trimming took off 3 bases at V and 7 bases at J, with 9 bases between the two ends. As DNA, the CDR3 is TGTGCCAGCAGTTTGTCGGGTCTTGAAGCTTTCTTT. It translates to CASSLSGLEAFF.

The rearrangement uses TRBV29-1 and TRBJ2-1, with 7 bases fitting TRBD2. The germline V gene has CDR1 SQVTM and CDR2 ANQGSEA. The CDR3 has 14 residues. The junction had 9 bases not matched to a gene; V was cut back by 6 bases and J by 4 bases. Here the CDR3 reads CSVDPSGAYNEQFF. The CDR3 coding sequence is TGCAGCGTAGACCCTAGCGGAGCTTACAATGAGCAGTTCTTC.

J is TRBJ1-5 and V is TRBV19; 9 bases are a match to TRBD1. The CDR3 length is 14 residues. Germline V gives CDR1 LNHDA, CDR2 SQIVND (reference sequence). The junction had 9 bases not matched to a gene; V was cut back by 8 bases and J by 7 bases. CDR3 loop: CASSTGGLRQPQHF. In nucleotides, the CDR3 is TGTGCCAGTTCAACAGGGGGCTTGAGGCAGCCCCAGCATTTT.